One and the same sample provided the 24 T cell receptor beta chains below, sequenced in a study of blood T cell repertoires in COVID-19. TCRdb's copy holds only in-frame clones and misses some; the assay was immunoSEQ multiplex PCR. This sample has 75,000 to 80,000 clones, with roughly 80% found just once. The sequencing sample was made of peripheral blood. The receptors shown here come from a woman in her sixties or seventies with acute or convalescent COVID-19.

The chain carries TRBV2 and TRBJ1-2, with 12 bases fitting TRBD1. The V segment lost 6 bases and the J segment 7 bases; nucleotides outside the gene matches: 3. The germline CDR1 and CDR2 sequences are SNHLY and FYNNEI. CDR3 size: 13 residues. CDR3: CASRGQGAAGYTF. The CDR3 DNA is TGTGCCAGCAGGGGACAGGGGGCGGCTGGCTACACCTTC.

The rearrangement uses TRBV3-1 (or the pseudogene TRBV3-2) and TRBJ2-2, with D maybe TRBD2 (5 bases). V lost 4 bases and J lost 5, with 8 bases in between. Per germline, CDR1 LGHDT and CDR2 YNNKEL (reference sequence). The CDR3 spans 13 residues. CDR3 in DNA: TGTGCCAGCAGCCGGGGAGAGACCGGGGAGCTGTTTTTT. This translates into CASSRGETGELFF.

J is TRBJ2-1 and V is TRBV4-3; D may be TRBD1 (5 bases). Germline V gives CDR1 LGHNA, CDR2 YSLEER. The length of the CDR3 is 13 residues. The V and J ends lost 1 base and 10 bases respectively, with 11 bases between them. The CDR3 here is CASSQVPWTEQFF. DNA for the CDR3: TGCGCCAGCAGCCAAGTTCCCTGGACAGAGCAGTTCTTC.

CDR3 loop: CATSDPTGGRETQYF. CDR3 coding DNA: TGTGCCACCAGTGATCCGACAGGGGGTCGGGAGACCCAGTACTTC. The V call is TRBV24-1, the J call TRBJ2-5, with 9 bases fitting TRBD1. The CDR3 runs 15 residues. Trimming cost V 3 bases and J 5 bases; bases outside gene matches: 6. Germline assignment: CDR1 KGHDR and CDR2 SFDVKD.

The V gene is TRBV18, the J gene TRBJ1-6, with 7 bases fitting TRBD1. CDR3 length: 16 amino acids. Germline trimming cut 2 bases from V and 4 bases from J; bases unmatched to any gene: 5. Germline CDR1 KGHSH, CDR2 LQKENI. CDR3 DNA: TGTGCCAGCTCACCAACCGGGGACAGTTATAATTCACCCCTCCACTTT. Its protein product is CASSPTGDSYNSPLHF.

The rearrangement links TRBV27 to TRBJ1-4; D remains unclear. Per the germline V gene, CDR1 is MNHEY and CDR2 is SMNVEV (reference sequence). The CDR3 is 14 residues long. Trimming removed 0 bases from V and 0 bases from J, with 2 bases in between. The CDR3 sequence is CASSLSTTNEKLFF. CDR3 nucleotide sequence: TGTGCCAGCAGTTTATCCACAACTAATGAAAAACTGTTTTTT.

Many counts were recorded for this clone. This chain joins TRBV12-3 or TRBV12-4 and TRBJ1-5; TRBD1 might be the D (5 bases). The CDR3 spans 13 residues. V was pared by 4 bases and J by 6 bases, with 10 bases between. DNA for the CDR3: TGTGCCAGCAGTTCAGTCGGGGGTCAGCCCCAGCATTTT. As protein: CASSSVGGQPQHF.

The rearrangement links TRBV28 to TRBJ1-1; 8 bases agree with TRBD1. CDR1 is MDHEN, CDR2 SYDVKM, per germline. The CDR3 loop spans 13 amino acids. The V and J ends lost 6 bases and 7 bases, in that order; junction bases with no gene match: 7. The CDR3 sequence: CASRPGQGYEAFF. DNA of the CDR3: TGTGCCAGCAGGCCTGGACAGGGCTATGAAGCTTTCTTT.

The chain recombines TRBV2 with TRBJ2-5; D uncertain. Germline V CDR1 and CDR2: SNHLY, FYNNEI. Trimming took 1 base from V and 1 from J, leaving 4 bases between them. This CDR3 comprises 13 residues. The CDR3 is CASSEDSQETQYF. CDR3 in DNA: TGTGCCAGCAGTGAAGACAGCCAAGAGACCCAGTACTTC.

The table lists this clone with a count of one. The chain links TRBV27 to TRBJ1-6; D gene uncertain. The CDR3 totals 15 residues. V shed 3 bases and J shed 10 bases, with 16 bases lying between them. Germline loops: CDR1 MNHEY, CDR2 SMNVEV (reference sequence). The CDR3: CASSLRPRGESPLHF. CDR3 nucleotide sequence: TGTGCCAGCAGTTTGCGGCCTAGAGGAGAATCACCCCTCCACTTT.

This clone was counted only a few times. The genes are TRBV5-1 and TRBJ2-3; possible D gene TRBD1, 5 bases. Germline V gene data show CDR1 as SGHRS and CDR2 as YFSETQ. The CDR3 has 15 amino acids. The V and J ends lost 4 bases and 3 bases respectively, with 15 bases between them. The CDR3 nucleotides read TGCGCCAGCAGCGGGCAGGGTCATCAAACAGATACGCAGTATTTT. Translated: CASSGQGHQTDTQYF.

The V gene is TRBV6-5, the J gene TRBJ1-1, with 9 bases fitting TRBD1. The CDR3 is 13 amino acids. V shed 7 bases and J 7 bases; nucleotides not matched to a gene: 7. Germline CDR1 and CDR2: MNHEY and SVGAGI. CDR3 sequence reads: CASTRTGAFEAFF. CDR3 in DNA: TGTGCCAGCACCAGGACAGGGGCTTTTGAAGCTTTCTTT.

The chain has TRBV5-1 and TRBJ2-5; 9 bases agree with TRBD1. CDR1 and CDR2 (germline): SGHRS, YFSETQ. After removal of 5 bases from V and 2 bases from J, the junction contained 4 bases not matched to a gene. The CDR3 contains 14 residues. The CDR3 sequence is CASSRDRAQETQYF. As DNA, the CDR3 is TGCGCCAGCAGTCGGGACAGGGCACAAGAGACCCAGTACTTC.

CDR3 nucleotides: TGTGCCAGCAGCGTCCAGGGGACGAACACTGAAGCTTTCTTT. Its protein is CASSVQGTNTEAFF. The J gene is TRBJ1-1, the V gene TRBV5-4; tentatively, D is TRBD1 (6 bases). The V end was cut by 4 bases, the J end by 1 base, with 11 bases between. The germline CDR1 and CDR2 sequences are SGHNT and YYREEE (reference sequence). The CDR3 runs 14 residues.

V is TRBV24-1 and J is TRBJ2-5, with a weak D call TRBD1 (6 bases). This CDR3 region has 16 residues. In germline, CDR1 is KGHDR, CDR2 SFDVKD. V gave up 3 bases and J gave up 1 base, with 14 bases separating them. The CDR3 here is CATSDSSLGAQETQYF. The CDR3 nucleotides are TGTGCCACCAGTGATAGTAGTCTGGGGGCCCAAGAGACCCAGTACTTC.

The CDR3 sequence is CASSSPGQGSYNEQFF. The CDR3 DNA sequence: TGTGCCAGCAGCTCGCCTGGACAGGGATCATACAATGAGCAGTTCTTC. This chain links TRBV5-8 with TRBJ2-1, with 8 nucleotides matching TRBD1. Germline-derived CDR1 and CDR2 are SGHTS and YDEGEE. V shed 3 bases, J shed 4 bases, and the junction held 9 bases outside the gene matches. The CDR3 extends over 16 amino acids.

The rearrangement links TRBV18 to TRBJ2-7, with a tentative D call TRBD2 (5 bases). CDR1 and CDR2 (germline): KGHSH, LQKENI. V lost 3 bases and J lost 5, with 26 bases in between. The CDR3 spans 18 residues. The CDR3 protein is CASSPQFTSMTGWNEQYF. CDR3 DNA sequence: TGTGCCAGCTCACCCCAATTCACTTCCATGACGGGGTGGAACGAGCAGTACTTC.

This clone was seen only a few times. The genes are TRBV4-1 and TRBJ2-6, with TRBD2 identical over 7 bases. This CDR3 comprises 16 residues. The V segment lost 3 bases and the J segment 1 base; nucleotides outside the gene matches: 3. Germline CDR1 and CDR2: MGHRA and YSYEKL. CDR3 in DNA: TGCGCCAGCAGCCACCCCGGGGGGTCTGGGGCCAACGTCCTGACTTTC. Protein: CASSHPGGSGANVLTF.

This chain joins TRBV4-3 and TRBJ1-4; no firm D call. Trimming took off 1 base at V and 8 bases at J, with 8 bases between the two ends. Germline V gene data show CDR1 as LGHNA and CDR2 as YSLEER. The CDR3 extends over 13 amino acids. The CDR3 here is CASSQALEEKLFF. CDR3 nucleotide sequence: TGCGCCAGCAGCCAAGCATTGGAGGAAAAACTGTTTTTT.

This sequence joins TRBV5-6 and TRBJ1-2, with 7 bases lining up with TRBD1. Unmatched junction bases numbered 4, after V lost 0 bases and J lost 5 bases. CDR1 and CDR2 from the germline V gene are SGHDT and YYEEEE. This CDR3 has 14 amino acids. Written as DNA, the CDR3 is TGTGCCAGCAGCTTGGAGGGACAGATTTATGGCTACACCTTC. It encodes CASSLEGQIYGYTF.

The table lists this clone with a count of one. The rearrangement joins TRBV5-1 to TRBJ2-3; no firm D call. V lost 4 bases to trimming and J lost 1 base, with 10 bases between them. The germline gives CDR1 SGHRS, CDR2 YFSETQ. The CDR3 is made up of 14 amino acids. CDR3 in DNA: TGCGCCAGCAGCCCCCCAAGAGGCACAGATACGCAGTATTTT. Its translation is CASSPPRGTDTQYF.

This clone occurred once. This rearrangement joins TRBV10-3 to TRBJ1-3; 7 bases are shared with TRBD1. There are 14 residues in the CDR3. CDR1 and CDR2 (germline): ENHRY, SYGVKD. V lost 4 bases to trimming and J lost 2 bases; unmatched junction nucleotides: 2. Here the CDR3 reads CAISGDRAGNTIYF. CDR3 sequence (DNA): TGTGCCATCAGTGGAGACAGGGCTGGAAACACCATATATTTT.

This clone came up once. The chain is built from TRBV24-1 and TRBJ2-6, with D maybe TRBD1 (6 bases). The germline V gene encodes CDR1 KGHDR and CDR2 SFDVKD. CDR3 length: 19 residues. V gave up 2 bases and J gave up 4 bases, with 20 bases separating them. The CDR3 coding sequence is TGTGCCACCAGTGATTCACTTGTAGAAGCAGGGACAGGGGCCAACGTCCTGACTTTC. Protein product: CATSDSLVEAGTGANVLTF.

The chain uses TRBV9 and TRBJ2-1; D uncertain. Trimming shortened V by 0 bases and J by 0 bases, and 16 bases separated the two germline ends. Germline CDR1 is SGDLS and CDR2 is YYNGEE. This CDR3 is built from 18 residues. CDR3 DNA: TGTGCCAGCAGCGTAGATACTTCGGTACTGAGCTCCTACAATGAGCAGTTCTTC. It specifies CASSVDTSVLSSYNEQFF. Filled out from reference TRBV9 and TRBJ2-1, the complete variable domain reads DSGVTQTPKHLITATGQRVTLRCSPRSGDLSVYWYQQSLDQGLQFLIQYYNGEERAKGNILERFSAQQFPDLHSELNLSSLELGDSALYFCASSVDTSVLSSYNEQFFGPGTRLTVL.